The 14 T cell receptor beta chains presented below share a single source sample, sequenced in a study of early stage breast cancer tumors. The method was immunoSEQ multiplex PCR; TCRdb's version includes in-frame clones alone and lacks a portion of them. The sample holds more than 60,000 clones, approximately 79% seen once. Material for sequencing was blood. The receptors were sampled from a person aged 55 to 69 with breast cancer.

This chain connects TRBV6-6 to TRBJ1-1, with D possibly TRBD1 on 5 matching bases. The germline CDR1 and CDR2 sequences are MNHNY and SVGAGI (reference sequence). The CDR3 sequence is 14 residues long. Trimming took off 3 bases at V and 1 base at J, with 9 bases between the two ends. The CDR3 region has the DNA TGTGCCAGCAGTTATGACGGGGGGAACACTGAAGCTTTCTTT. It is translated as CASSYDGGNTEAFF.

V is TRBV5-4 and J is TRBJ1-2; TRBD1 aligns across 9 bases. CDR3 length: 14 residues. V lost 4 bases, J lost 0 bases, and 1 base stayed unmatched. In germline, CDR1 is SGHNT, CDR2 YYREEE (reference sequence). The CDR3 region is CASSRDRANYGYTF. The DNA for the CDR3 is TGTGCCAGCAGCCGGGACAGGGCTAACTATGGCTACACCTTC.

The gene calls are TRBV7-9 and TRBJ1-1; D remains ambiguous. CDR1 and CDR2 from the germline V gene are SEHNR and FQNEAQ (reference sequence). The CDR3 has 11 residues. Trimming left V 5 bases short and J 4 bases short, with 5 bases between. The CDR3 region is CASSPGTEAFF. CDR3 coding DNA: TGTGCCAGCAGCCCGGGCACTGAAGCTTTCTTT. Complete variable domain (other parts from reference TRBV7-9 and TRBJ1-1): DTGVSQNPRHKITKRGQNVTFRCDPISEHNRLYWYRQTLGQGPEFLTYFQNEAQLEKSRLLSDRFSAERPKGSFSTLEIQRTEQGDSAMYLCASSPGTEAFFGQGTRLTVV.

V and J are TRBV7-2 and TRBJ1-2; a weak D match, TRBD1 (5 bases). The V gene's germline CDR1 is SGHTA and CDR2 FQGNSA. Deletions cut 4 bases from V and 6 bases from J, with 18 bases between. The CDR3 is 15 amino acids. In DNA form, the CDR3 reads TGTGCCAGCAGCTCCGGGACGGGACGTACACATGGCTACACCTTC. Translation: CASSSGTGRTHGYTF.

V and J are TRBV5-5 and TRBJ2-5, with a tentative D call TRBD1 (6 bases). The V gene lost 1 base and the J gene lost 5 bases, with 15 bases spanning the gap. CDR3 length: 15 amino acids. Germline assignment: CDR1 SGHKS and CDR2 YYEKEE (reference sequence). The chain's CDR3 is CASSLLYRERETQYF. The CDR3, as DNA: TGTGCCAGCAGCTTGCTCTACAGGGAGAGGGAGACCCAGTACTTC.

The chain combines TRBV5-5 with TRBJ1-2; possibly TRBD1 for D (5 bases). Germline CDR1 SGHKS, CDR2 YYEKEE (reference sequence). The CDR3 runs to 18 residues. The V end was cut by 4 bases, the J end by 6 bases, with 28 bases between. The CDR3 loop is CASSQTRGGDRGKDGYTF. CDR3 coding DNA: TGTGCCAGCAGCCAGACACGAGGAGGGGATCGGGGTAAGGATGGCTACACCTTC.

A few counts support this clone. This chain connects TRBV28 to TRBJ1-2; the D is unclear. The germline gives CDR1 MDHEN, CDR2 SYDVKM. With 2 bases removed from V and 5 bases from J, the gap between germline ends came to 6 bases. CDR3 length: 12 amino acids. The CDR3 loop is CASSLPAYGYTF. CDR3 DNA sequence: TGTGCCAGCAGTTTACCAGCGTATGGCTACACCTTC.

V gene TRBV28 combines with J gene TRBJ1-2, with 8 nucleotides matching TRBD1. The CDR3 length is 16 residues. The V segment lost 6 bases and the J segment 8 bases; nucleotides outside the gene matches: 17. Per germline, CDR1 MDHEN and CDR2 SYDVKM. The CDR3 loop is CASSLTGTGDPPGYTF. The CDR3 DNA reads TGTGCCAGCAGCTTGACCGGGACAGGTGATCCCCCGGGCTACACCTTC.

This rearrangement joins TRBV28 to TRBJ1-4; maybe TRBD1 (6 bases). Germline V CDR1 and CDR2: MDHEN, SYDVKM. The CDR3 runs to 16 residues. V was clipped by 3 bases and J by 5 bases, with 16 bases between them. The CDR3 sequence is CASSFGGQGSNEKLFF. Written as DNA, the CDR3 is TGTGCCAGCAGTTTTGGGGGTCAGGGGTCGAATGAAAAACTGTTTTTT.

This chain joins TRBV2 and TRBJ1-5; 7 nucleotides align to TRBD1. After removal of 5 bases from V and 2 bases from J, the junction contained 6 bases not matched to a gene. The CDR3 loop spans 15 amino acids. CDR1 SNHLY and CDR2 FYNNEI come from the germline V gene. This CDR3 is CASSQTGMGNQPQHF. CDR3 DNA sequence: TGTGCCAGCAGTCAGACAGGGATGGGCAATCAGCCCCAGCATTTT.

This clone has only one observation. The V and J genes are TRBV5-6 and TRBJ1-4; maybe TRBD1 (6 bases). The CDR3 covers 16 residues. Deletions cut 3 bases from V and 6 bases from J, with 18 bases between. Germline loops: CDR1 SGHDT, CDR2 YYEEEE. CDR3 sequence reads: CASSSNRGGRDEKLFF. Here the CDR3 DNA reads TGTGCCAGCAGCTCAAACCGCGGGGGGCGAGATGAAAAACTGTTTTTT.

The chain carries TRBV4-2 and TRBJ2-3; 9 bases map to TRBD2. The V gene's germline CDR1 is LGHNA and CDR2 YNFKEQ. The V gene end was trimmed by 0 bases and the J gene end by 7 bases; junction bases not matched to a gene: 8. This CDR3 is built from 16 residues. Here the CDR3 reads CASSQDRGGAVNTQYF. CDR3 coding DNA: TGTGCCAGCAGCCAAGATCGCGGGGGGGCGGTGAATACGCAGTATTTT.

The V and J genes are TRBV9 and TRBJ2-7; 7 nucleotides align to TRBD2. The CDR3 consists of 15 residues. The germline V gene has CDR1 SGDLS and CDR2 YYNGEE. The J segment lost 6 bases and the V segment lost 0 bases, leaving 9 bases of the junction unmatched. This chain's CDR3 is CASSVGSGGGAEQYF. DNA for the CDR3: TGTGCCAGCAGCGTAGGGTCGGGAGGAGGGGCCGAGCAGTACTTC.

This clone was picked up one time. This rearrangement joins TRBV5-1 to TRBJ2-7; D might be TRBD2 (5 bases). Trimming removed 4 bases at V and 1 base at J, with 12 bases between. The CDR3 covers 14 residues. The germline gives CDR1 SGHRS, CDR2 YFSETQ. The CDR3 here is CASSLYGESYEQYF. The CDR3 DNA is TGCGCCAGCAGCCTGTACGGGGAGTCCTACGAGCAGTACTTC.